Here is one T cell receptor (beta chain) with its context. The antigen is unknown. PCR involved 60 Vbeta and 13 Jbeta primers. TCRdb keeps only in-frame clones here, not all; method: immunoSEQ multiplex PCR. Among about 230,000 clones, about 85% were seen once, and the ten largest hold 0.24%. Everyone who donated was a healthy bone marrow donor. This sample stems from a study of cytomegalovirus exposure and HLA in healthy donors. Study-wide results and caveats: Highest at DRB1 and lowest at HLA-C, TCR association rates differed among HLA loci in a later analysis. Follow-up analysis later connected one missense variant in DCLRE1C with trimming of TCR beta V- and J-genes.

CDR3 length: 15 residues. Germline CDR1 is GTSNPN and CDR2 is SVGIG (reference sequence). The J segment lost 7 bases and the V segment lost 2 bases, leaving 3 bases of the junction unmatched. The specimen sequenced was PBMCs. The clonotype originates from a girl aged 2-10 years in good health and CMV-seronegative. The rearrangement links TRBV30 to TRBJ2-1; 15 nucleotides match TRBD2. CDR3 loop: CAWSRGTSGRNEQFF. The CDR3 DNA follows: TGTGCCTGGAGTAGGGGGACTAGCGGGAGGAATGAGCAGTTCTTC.